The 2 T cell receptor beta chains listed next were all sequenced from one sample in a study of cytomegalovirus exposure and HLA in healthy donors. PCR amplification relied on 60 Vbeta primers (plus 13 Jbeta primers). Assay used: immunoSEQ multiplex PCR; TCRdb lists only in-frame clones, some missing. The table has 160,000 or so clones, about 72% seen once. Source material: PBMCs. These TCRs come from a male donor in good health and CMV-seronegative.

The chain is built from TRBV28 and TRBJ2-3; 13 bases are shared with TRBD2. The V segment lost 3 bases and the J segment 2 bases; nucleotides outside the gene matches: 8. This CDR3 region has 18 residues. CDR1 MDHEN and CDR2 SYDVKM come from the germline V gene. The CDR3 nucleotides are TGTGCCAGCAGTTTCCCCTCGGGACTAGCGGGGTACACAGATACGCAGTATTTT. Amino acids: CASSFPSGLAGYTDTQYF.

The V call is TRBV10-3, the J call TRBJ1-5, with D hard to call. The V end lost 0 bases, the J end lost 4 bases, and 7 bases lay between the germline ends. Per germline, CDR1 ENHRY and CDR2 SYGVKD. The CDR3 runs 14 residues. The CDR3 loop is CAISESAANQPQHF. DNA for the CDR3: TGTGCCATCAGTGAGTCGGCTGCAAATCAGCCCCAGCATTTT.